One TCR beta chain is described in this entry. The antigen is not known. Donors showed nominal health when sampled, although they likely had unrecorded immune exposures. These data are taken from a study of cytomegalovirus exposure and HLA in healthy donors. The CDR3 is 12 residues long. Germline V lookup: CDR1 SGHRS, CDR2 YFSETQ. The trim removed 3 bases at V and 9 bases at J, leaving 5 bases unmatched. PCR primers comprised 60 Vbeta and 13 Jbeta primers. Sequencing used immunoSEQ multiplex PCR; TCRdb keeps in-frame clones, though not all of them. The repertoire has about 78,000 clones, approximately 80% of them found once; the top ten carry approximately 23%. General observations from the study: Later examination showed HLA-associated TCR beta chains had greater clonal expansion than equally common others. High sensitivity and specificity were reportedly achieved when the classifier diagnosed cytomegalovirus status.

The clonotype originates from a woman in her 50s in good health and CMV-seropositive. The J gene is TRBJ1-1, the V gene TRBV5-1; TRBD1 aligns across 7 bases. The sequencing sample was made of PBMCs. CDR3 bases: TGCGCCAGCAGCTCTCAGGGGGGAAAAGCTTTCTTT. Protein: CASSSQGGKAFF.